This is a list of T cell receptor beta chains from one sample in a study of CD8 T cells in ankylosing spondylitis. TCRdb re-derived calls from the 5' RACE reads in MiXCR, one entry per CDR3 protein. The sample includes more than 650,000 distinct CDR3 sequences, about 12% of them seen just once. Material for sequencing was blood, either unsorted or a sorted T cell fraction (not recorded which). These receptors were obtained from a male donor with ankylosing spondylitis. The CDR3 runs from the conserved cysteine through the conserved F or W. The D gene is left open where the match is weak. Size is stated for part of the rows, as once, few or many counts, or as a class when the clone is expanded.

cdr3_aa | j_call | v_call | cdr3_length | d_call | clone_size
CSARDRTNEKLFF | TRBJ1-4 | TRBV20-1 | 13 | TRBD1 | many
CASSEGLAPEQYF | TRBJ2-7 | TRBV25-1 | 13 | TRBD2 | many
CSASRGGNEQFF | TRBJ2-1 | TRBV20-1 | 12 | - | many
CASSLGQPNEKLFF | TRBJ1-4 | TRBV5-1 | 14 | - | many
CSVEGTGRTDTQYF | TRBJ2-3 | TRBV29-1 | 14 | TRBD1 | few
CSVDQGGRAFF | TRBJ1-1 | TRBV29-1 | 11 | - | many
CASSPGLGTYNSPLHF | TRBJ1-6 | TRBV2 | 16 | - | many
CSAAIDRDGQPQHF | TRBJ1-5 | TRBV20-1 | 14 | TRBD1 | -
CASSPLGSSGEQYF | TRBJ2-7 | TRBV11-3 | 14 | - | -
CASSPFRRPGGYTF | TRBJ1-2 | TRBV18 | 14 | - | few
CASSSVGSTDTQYF | TRBJ2-3 | TRBV7-9 | 14 | - | -
CASATVGDEQYF | TRBJ2-7 | TRBV28 | 12 | - | many
CASGRGTGVAEAFF | TRBJ1-1 | TRBV12-5 | 14 | TRBD1 | few
CASSQGTGWTNYGYTF | TRBJ1-2 | TRBV4-2 | 16 | TRBD1 | -
CATTGTTASPLHF | TRBJ1-6 | TRBV6-2/TRBV6-3 | 13 | - | -
CSPRRDGGDEQYF | TRBJ2-7 | TRBV20-1 | 13 | - | -
CASSLRGDTYEQYF | TRBJ2-7 | TRBV12-3/TRBV12-4 | 14 | - | many
CASSRTHGQFLTEAFF | TRBJ1-1 | TRBV6-1 | 16 | - | -
CASSYGDFNYGYTF | TRBJ1-2 | TRBV6-2/TRBV6-3 | 14 | - | few
CATSDLGAGGVYNEQFF | TRBJ2-1 | TRBV24-1 | 17 | TRBD2 | -
CSARVAGLPDTQYF | TRBJ2-3 | TRBV20-1 | 14 | - | few
CSAERTNYEQYF | TRBJ2-7 | TRBV20-1 | 12 | - | few
CSAGRGRVSNTIYF | TRBJ1-3 | TRBV20-1 | 14 | - | few
CASSHTGSTLNTEAFF | TRBJ1-1 | TRBV4-2 | 16 | - | -
CASDDGRARGQFF | TRBJ2-1 | TRBV28 | 13 | - | -
CSALTSGEQETQYF | TRBJ2-5 | TRBV20-1 | 14 | TRBD2 | few
CASSPRASGRAGELFF | TRBJ2-2 | TRBV7-6 | 16 | TRBD2 | few
CAISIRGGSNTGELFF | TRBJ2-2 | TRBV10-3 | 16 | - | few
CASFTGTGINGYTF | TRBJ1-2 | TRBV12-3/TRBV12-4 | 14 | TRBD1 | -
CASSAGEIYRDRDEQFF | TRBJ2-1 | TRBV7-3 | 17 | TRBD1 | many
CASSSGGTGTDTQYF | TRBJ2-3 | TRBV5-1 | 15 | TRBD1 | -
CASSYDGGVLVNTEAFF | TRBJ1-1 | TRBV7-2 | 17 | - | -
CASLTRDEQFF | TRBJ2-1 | TRBV12-3/TRBV12-4 | 11 | - | many
CATSTRYEQYF | TRBJ2-7 | TRBV19 | 11 | - | few
CSAPLRVNTEAFF | TRBJ1-1 | TRBV20-1 | 13 | - | -
CASSFAIGTVGEQYF | TRBJ2-7 | TRBV7-9 | 15 | TRBD1 | few
CASSLVTGGTGEQYF | TRBJ2-7 | TRBV4-3 | 15 | TRBD1 | few
CSVQNPRGFYGYTF | TRBJ1-2 | TRBV29-1 | 14 | - | few
CASSLGIAHNEQFF | TRBJ2-1 | TRBV9 | 14 | - | -